This TCR beta chain was sequenced during a study of CXCR3-negative and CXCR3-positive naive CD8 T cells. General study points: More hydrophobic TRB CDR3s occurred in CXCR3-positive than in CXCR3-negative naive cells.

Definition of naive CD8+ T cells rested on a CD45RO-CCR7+CD27+CD95- profile. The CDR3 totals 15 residues. Of note for this clonotype: What it recognizes is unknown.

5' RACE that incorporated UMI labels was used to prepare the TRB cDNA libraries. TCRdb reprocessed the 5' RACE reads, with one entry per CDR3 protein and no DNA. Across 75,000 to 100,000 distinct CDR3 sequences, the top ten clones capture around 0.82% of the sample. Sequenced: naive CXCR3+ CD8+ T cells from blood. Subset reported: CD45RO-CCR7+CD27+CD95- naive CD8+ T cells expressing CXCR3 (TNR3+). V is TRBV12-3 or TRBV12-4 and J is TRBJ2-2; the TCRdb D gene call, TRBD2, has no DNA to confirm it. The receptor comes from a human donor in good health. Some clones in this sample may be carry-over from other donors' samples. This CDR3 reads CASSPRDLSTGELFF.